This T cell receptor (beta chain) came from a study of blood T cells in healthy people across ages (dated by TCRdb to 2015 to 2017). About the full investigation: In model experiments, template switching captured roughly one uniquely barcoded TCR beta cDNA molecule for every two T cells. Four age groups were formed from the donors: young (average 16 years), middle-aged (more than 35), aged (62) and long-lived (around 80). Using the same blood draw, the study looked at two additional independent replicas of 1 million unique cDNA reads for two donors, one aged 18 to 29 and the other aged 80 or older. Using deep sequencing normalized with unique cDNA molecular identifiers, the study measured how TCR beta repertoire diversity changes with age. To avoid experimental bias, donors of different ages were spread randomly across the sequencing lanes. Paper-wide results and their limitations: The long-lived group showed more naive CD4+ T cells, fewer expanded clones and increased TCR diversity than the aged group, suggesting age selection. The CMV infection status of donors was not known, potentially confounding age-related changes in expanded clonotypes. Because profiling used bulk unsorted PBMCs, naive and antigen-experienced compartments could not be compared conclusively. Estimates of total diversity based on one million sequenced T cells were regarded as lower bounds and as underestimates. A strong correlation was found between observed TCR beta diversity and the percentage of naive T cells measured by flow cytometry. Observed TCR beta diversity per million T cells fell roughly linearly with age, and a significant reduction was already apparent by age approximately 40.

Systemically healthy Caucasian individuals from Russia, 35 to 50 in total and aged roughly 6 to 100 years, were included as donors. Ten milliliters of peripheral blood were drawn from each donor into EDTA-treated Vacutainer tubes. Ficoll-Paque density-gradient centrifugation was used to isolate PBMCs, with at least 7 million per sample. Total RNA was extracted from PBMCs with Trizol reagent, with at least 6 micrograms obtained per sample. For every donor, flow cytometry on a PBMC aliquot measured the percentage of naive CD45RAhigh/CD27high T cells. This clonotype has just a few counts. Its target antigen remains unknown. Base qualities are not provided; no much larger clone lies one nucleotide away. The method behind the library was 5' RACE. This sample was sequenced with an Illumina HiSeq 2500. A second PCR of roughly 7 to 11 cycles was performed with a sample-barcoded 5' primer and a J-beta primer mix. A template-switch 5' adaptor carrying 12 random nucleotides introduced a unique molecular identifier onto each TCR beta cDNA molecule. At least 2.5 million CDR3-containing paired-end reads were obtained from each sample. All of the RNA was converted into first-strand cDNA using the Mint cDNA synthesis kit, with a TRBC-specific oligonucleotide serving as the primer. After uracil-DNA glycosylase treatment, a first 18-cycle PCR used universal primers M1SS and BC2_uni_R on all cDNA. In the authors' own workflow: Normalization of each sample was performed by random selection of 1 million high-quality reads, each carrying a distinct molecular identifier. Reads sharing molecular identifiers were discarded rather than binned into consensus sequences. MiTCR, set to a Q25 quality threshold and the strictest error-elimination algorithm, was used for CDR3 identification, clonotype clustering and error correction. A nonparametric unseen species model with Euler transformation was used to estimate lower-bound total TCR beta diversity. Clones were called with MiXCR by TCRdb after fastp trimmed the public reads at Q25, and only in-frame beta chains were retained. Rows are combined by CDR3 protein, so each entry shows the most common genes and DNA. The V and J calls were determined by TCRdb, not by the authors. This sample holds approximately 850,000 distinct CDR3 sequences; roughly 64% were observed only once. In total, the top ten clones hold approximately 23% of the sample.

The germline V gene encodes CDR1 LGHNA and CDR2 YNFKEQ. Including the terminal cysteine and phenylalanine, the CDR3 comprises 14 residues. Of the read, only the CDR3 DNA is kept; its 42 bases are in frame from base 1. V loses 4 bases of germline sequence and J loses 3 bases, and the interval between the two ends is 13 bases. The sequence links TRBV4-2 to TRBJ2-7; the D gene is not confidently resolved. This TCR came from a man aged 30 to 39 in good health. Sequencing was performed on blood. CDR3 sequence: CASSLRLADYEQYF. The DNA sequence is given as TGTGCCAGCAGCCTTAGACTGGCGGACTACGAGCAGTACTTC.